The clone carrying this TCR beta chain has at least ten counts. Its cognate antigen is unknown. The data belong to a study of neurological immune-mediated disorders. The unsorted libraries were produced from 2 million PBMCs held at -80 C. TCRdb redid the calling of the 5' RACE reads with MiXCR, one entry per CDR3 protein. The repertoire holds fewer than 85,000 distinct CDR3 sequences, with more than 15% as singletons. Study-level points and caveats: HTLV-1-associated myelopathy had the most TCR clonal expansion, while multiple sclerosis had the least, a level that fell below healthy controls.

CDR1 and CDR2 from the germline V gene are DFQATT and SNEGSKA (reference sequence). Trimming took 0 bases from V and 4 from J; bases not matched to a gene: 14. The CDR3 runs 18 residues. The chain joins TRBV20-1 to TRBJ1-5; TRBD1 matches at 8 bases. Sequenced: PBMCs. The source is a woman in her thirties or forties in good health. CDR3 coding DNA: TGCAGTGCTAGAGAGGTGACAGGGGACGTTCCATCGAATCAGCCCCAGCATTTT. Amino acids: CSAREVTGDVPSNQPQHF.